These T cell receptor beta chains were read from a single sample in a study of OX40 agonist ivuxolimab in advanced cancers. Only in-frame clones appear in the TCRdb table, and some are missing; sequencing was by immunoSEQ multiplex PCR. This table has about 67,000 clones, around 83% appearing once. Sequencing used CD4+ or CD8+ T cells sorted from blood, obtained in a trial of the OX40 agonist ivuxolimab. Receptor source: an adult with an advanced solid tumor such as melanoma, head and neck, liver or kidney cancer. Both conserved end residues are part of each CDR3. The D gene is left open where the match is weak. Not all rows give a size; the values are once, few, many and, for expanded clones, a class.

clone_size: NA; d_call: TRBD1; v_call: TRBV29-1; j_call: TRBJ1-1; cdr3_nt: TGCAGCGCCGGGACAGGGGGCTCGAGGAACACTGAAGCTTTCTTT; cdr3_aa: CSAGTGGSRNTEAFF
clone_size: few; d_call: TRBD1; v_call: TRBV28; j_call: TRBJ1-5; cdr3_nt: TGTGCCAGCAGTTCCTTGACAGGGTTTAGCAATCAGCCCCAGCATTTT; cdr3_aa: CASSSLTGFSNQPQHF
clone_size: NA; d_call: NA; v_call: TRBV13; j_call: TRBJ1-3; cdr3_nt: TGTGCCAGCAGCTCTACGCTTTTAGACATCGGAAACACCATATATTTT; cdr3_aa: CASSSTLLDIGNTIYF
clone_size: NA; d_call: NA; v_call: TRBV5-4; j_call: TRBJ2-7; cdr3_nt: TGTGCCAGCAGCTTGGGGGGGGGCAGGGGCAGAGGCTACGAGCAGTACTTC; cdr3_aa: CASSLGGGRGRGYEQYF
clone_size: once; d_call: NA; v_call: TRBV10-2; j_call: TRBJ2-3; cdr3_nt: TGCGCCAGCACCTTAGCGACCCGCACAGATACGCAGTATTTT; cdr3_aa: CASTLATRTDTQYF
clone_size: NA; d_call: NA; v_call: TRBV7-3; j_call: TRBJ2-7; cdr3_nt: TGTGCCAGCAGCTCTAAAGCGGGCGGCTACGAGCAGTACTTC; cdr3_aa: CASSSKAGGYEQYF
clone_size: NA; d_call: NA; v_call: TRBV10-3; j_call: TRBJ1-2; cdr3_nt: TGTGCCATCAGTGATTGGGGGTCAACATATGGCTACACCTTC; cdr3_aa: CAISDWGSTYGYTF
clone_size: NA; d_call: NA; v_call: TRBV19; j_call: TRBJ2-4; cdr3_nt: TGTGCCAGTAGTATAGAAGGCATATGGGGAGCCAAAAACATTCAGTACTTC; cdr3_aa: CASSIEGIWGAKNIQYF
clone_size: NA; d_call: NA; v_call: TRBV5-1; j_call: TRBJ2-7; cdr3_nt: TGCGCCAGCAGCTTGAGCGACAGAATCTACGAGCAGTACTTC; cdr3_aa: CASSLSDRIYEQYF
clone_size: NA; d_call: TRBD1; v_call: TRBV6-5; j_call: TRBJ1-1; cdr3_nt: TGTGCCAGCAGTTGGGACAGGGGTGAAGCTTTCTTT; cdr3_aa: CASSWDRGEAFF
clone_size: few; d_call: NA; v_call: TRBV5-1; j_call: TRBJ2-7; cdr3_nt: TGCGCCAGCAGCAGGAACTACGAGCAGTACTTC; cdr3_aa: CASSRNYEQYF
clone_size: NA; d_call: TRBD1; v_call: TRBV4-3; j_call: TRBJ1-2; cdr3_nt: TGCGCCAGCAGCCAAGGTCTCCCAGGGGGCGGTAGTGGCTACACCTTC; cdr3_aa: CASSQGLPGGGSGYTF
clone_size: NA; d_call: TRBD1; v_call: TRBV19; j_call: TRBJ1-1; cdr3_nt: TGTGCCAGTAGTATAGGGCGCGACAGGGGACACACTGAAGCTTTCTTT; cdr3_aa: CASSIGRDRGHTEAFF
clone_size: NA; d_call: NA; v_call: TRBV18; j_call: TRBJ2-5; cdr3_nt: TGTGCCAGCTCACCACAGCTAGCTGAGGAGACCCAGTACTTC; cdr3_aa: CASSPQLAEETQYF
clone_size: NA; d_call: NA; v_call: TRBV18; j_call: TRBJ1-5; cdr3_nt: TGTGCCAGCTCACCTTTCGACAGTGCGGCGAATCAGCCCCAGCATTTT; cdr3_aa: CASSPFDSAANQPQHF